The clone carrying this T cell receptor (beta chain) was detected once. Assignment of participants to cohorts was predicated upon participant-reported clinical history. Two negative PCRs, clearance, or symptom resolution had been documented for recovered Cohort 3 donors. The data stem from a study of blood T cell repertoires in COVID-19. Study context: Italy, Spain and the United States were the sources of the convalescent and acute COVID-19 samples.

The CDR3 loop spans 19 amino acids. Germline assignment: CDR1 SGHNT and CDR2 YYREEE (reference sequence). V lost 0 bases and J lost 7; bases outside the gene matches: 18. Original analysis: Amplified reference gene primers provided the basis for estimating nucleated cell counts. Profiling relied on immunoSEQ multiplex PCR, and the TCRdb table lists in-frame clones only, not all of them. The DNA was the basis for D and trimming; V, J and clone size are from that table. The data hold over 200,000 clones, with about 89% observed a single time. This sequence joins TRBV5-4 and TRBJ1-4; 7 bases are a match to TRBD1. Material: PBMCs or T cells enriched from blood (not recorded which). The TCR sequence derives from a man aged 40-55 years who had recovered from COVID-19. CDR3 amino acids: CASSLGAGQATRWGEKLFF. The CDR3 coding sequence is TGTGCCAGCAGCTTGGGCGCAGGACAGGCAACGCGTTGGGGTGAAAAACTGTTTTTT.